The 32 T cell receptor beta chains presented below share a single source sample, sequenced in a study of blood T cells in healthy people across ages (dated by TCRdb to the mid-2010s). The library was built by means of 5' RACE. Data came from an Illumina HiSeq 2500. A second roughly 7 to 11 cycle PCR used a sample-barcoded 5' primer and a J-beta primer mix. TCRdb trimmed the raw reads at Q25, called clones with MiXCR and kept productive beta chains. Duplicate CDR3 protein sequences are folded into a single record with the most common DNA and genes. The sample has under 1,100,000 distinct CDR3 sequences on record, approximately 25% of them singletons. The ten largest clones represent around 0.75% of the sample. These sequences were also reported in another study, on T cells of mothers and their children.

The source material was blood. These receptors were taken from a girl aged 2-9 years in good health.

This chain joins TRBV14 and TRBJ2-3; 12 bases line up with TRBD2. J lost 9 bases, V lost 1 base, and 11 bases had no gene match. The CDR3 sequence is 17 residues long. Germline CDR1 and CDR2: SGHDN and FVKESK. CDR3 in DNA: TGTGCCAGCAGCCAAGTGACTAGCGGGAGTGTTTTAGGGACGCAGTATTTT. Translation gives CASSQVTSGSVLGTQYF.

This clonotype was seen a few times. This chain joins TRBV2 and TRBJ2-5; 11 bases agree with TRBD1. TRBJ2-1 explains the end of the DNA better; the J call may be wrong. Germline V CDR1 and CDR2: SNHLY, FYNNEI. The CDR3 runs 14 residues. This CDR3 is CATSAGTGGYEQFF. As DNA, the CDR3 is TGTGCCACGTCAGCCGGGACAGGGGGTTATGAGCAGTTCTTC.

The gene calls are TRBV6-1 and TRBJ1-2; 9 bases match TRBD1. The V and J ends lost 6 bases and 8 bases, in that order; junction bases with no gene match: 16. The CDR3 contains 16 residues. Germline CDR1 and CDR2: MNHNS and SASEGT. CDR3 coding DNA: TGTGCCAGCAGCCGCGACCCCGGGACAGGGTTGTACGGCTACACCTTC. This encodes CASSRDPGTGLYGYTF.

This chain uses TRBV10-3 with TRBJ2-5, with D possibly being TRBD1 (6 bases). The J call is uncertain, as TRBJ2-1 better fits the DNA end. This CDR3 has 16 residues. CDR1 ENHRY and CDR2 SYGVKD come from the germline V gene. This CDR3 reads CATMGAPAMMGNEQFF. CDR3 sequence (DNA): TGTGCCACCATGGGGGCCCCCGCGATGATGGGGAATGAGCAGTTCTTC.

For the CDR3, the DNA is TGTGCCAGCAGCTTAGATCCCGGACGGAATTCCTACGAGCAGTACTTC. Translating it yields CASSLDPGRNSYEQYF. The chain carries TRBV7-9 and TRBJ2-7; no clear D gene. The CDR3 has 16 residues. Germline V CDR1 and CDR2: SEHNR, FQNEAQ (reference sequence). V dropped 1 base and J dropped 1 base, with 14 bases sitting between them.

J is TRBJ2-2 and V is TRBV9; D is unresolved. Germline V gene lookup returns CDR1 SGDLS and CDR2 YYNGEE. The CDR3 runs 15 residues. The V end was cut by 6 bases, the J end by 4 bases, with 16 bases between. The CDR3 nucleotides are TGTGCCAGCACGTCAGGACGGACCCTCACCGGGGAGCTGTTTTTT. It encodes CASTSGRTLTGELFF.

This clonotype was observed a few times. CDR3 DNA: TGTGCCAGCAGTCCTCTCAACACCATATATTTT. Protein: CASSPLNTIYF. This chain links TRBV12-3 or TRBV12-4 with TRBJ1-3, with D unresolved. The CDR3 contains 11 residues. V lost 5 bases and J lost 7, with 6 bases in between.

This rearrangement joins TRBV12-3 or TRBV12-4 to TRBJ1-2; D call uncertain. The CDR3 covers 15 residues. V gave up 7 bases and J gave up 0 bases, with 15 bases separating them. The CDR3 spells CASTSLGRANYGYTF. CDR3 bases: TGTGCCAGCACCTCCCTTGGAAGAGCTAACTATGGCTACACCTTC.

The sample holds a few counts of this clonotype. This rearrangement joins TRBV4-1 to TRBJ2-5, with D tentatively TRBD2 (6 bases). The CDR3 totals 15 residues. CDR1 and CDR2 from the germline V gene are MGHRA and YSYEKL. Trimming took off 1 base at V and 2 bases at J, with 11 bases between the two ends. The CDR3 protein is CASSQVVGSQETQYF. For the CDR3, the DNA is TGCGCCAGCAGCCAAGTTGTCGGGAGTCAAGAGACCCAGTACTTC.

This clonotype was detected only a few times. CDR3 loop: CASSLASEGAGELFF. The CDR3 coding sequence is TGCGCCAGCAGCTTGGCGAGCGAGGGGGCCGGGGAGCTGTTTTTT. The chain recombines TRBV5-1 with TRBJ2-2; TRBD1 is a possible D gene (6 bases). There are 15 residues in the CDR3. From germline, CDR1 is SGHRS and CDR2 YFSETQ. V lost 0 bases and J 6 bases, leaving 12 bases between the germline ends.

This clonotype was counted a few times. The rearrangement joins TRBV18 to TRBJ1-4; D not certain. V was shortened by 3 bases and J by 5 bases, with 10 bases between the two germline ends. Germline CDR1 is KGHSH and CDR2 is LQKENI. This CDR3 is 14 amino acids long. CDR3 sequence: CASSPSLQNEKLFF. The CDR3 DNA is TGTGCCAGCTCACCTTCACTTCAGAATGAAAAACTGTTTTTT.

This chain joins TRBV3-1 and TRBJ2-7; 10 nucleotides match TRBD1. Germline-derived CDR1 and CDR2 are LGHDT and YNNKEL (reference sequence). CDR3 length: 17 residues. Trimming cost V 1 base and J 5 bases; bases outside gene matches: 11. The CDR3 DNA sequence: TGTGCCAGCAGCCAAGTCGGGACAGGGGCACTAGGGGACGAGCAGTACTTC. Its protein product is CASSQVGTGALGDEQYF.

This clonotype was detected a few times. The gene calls are TRBV6-2 or TRBV6-3 and TRBJ2-5; D remains ambiguous. The J call may be incorrect, as the DNA end agrees better with TRBJ2-7. There are 11 residues in the CDR3. The V gene's germline CDR1 is MNHEY and CDR2 SVGEGT. The CDR3 nucleotides are TGTGCCAGCAGTTACGATGGCGAGCAGTACTTC. Translated: CASSYDGEQYF.

The rearrangement joins TRBV29-1 to TRBJ2-5, with TRBD2 matching 10 bases. With the DNA end fitting TRBJ2-1 better, the J assignment may be wrong. The CDR3 is 13 residues long. Germline-derived CDR1 and CDR2 are SQVTM and ANQGSEA. For the CDR3, the DNA is TGCAGCGTTTTGTCTAGCGGGGGTAATGAGCAGTTCTTC. Translation: CSVLSSGGNEQFF.

This clonotype was seen more than once but under ten times. This chain links TRBV15 with TRBJ2-1; the D gene is possibly TRBD1 (6 bases). Germline V CDR1 and CDR2: LNHNV, YYDKDF (reference sequence). Trimming pared 5 bases from V and 2 bases from J, leaving 13 bases between. The CDR3 sequence is 15 residues long. The CDR3 nucleotides read TGTGCCACCAGCGGGATGACAGGAGCCTACAATGAGCAGTTCTTC. It codes for CATSGMTGAYNEQFF.

This chain links TRBV7-2 with TRBJ2-7; 8 nucleotides align to TRBD2. The CDR3 covers 15 residues. Germline lookup yields CDR1 SGHTA and CDR2 FQGNSA. The V and J ends lost 1 base and 4 bases, in that order; junction bases with no gene match: 6. The CDR3 region is CASSLVVGGDYEQYF. The CDR3 nucleotides are TGTGCCAGCAGCTTAGTCGTCGGGGGGGATTACGAGCAGTACTTC.

This clonotype was detected only a few times. V usage is TRBV11-1 and J usage is TRBJ2-5; 12 bases are a match to TRBD1. The DNA end favors TRBJ2-7, so the J call may be wrong. CDR1 SGHAT and CDR2 FQDESV come from the germline V gene (reference sequence). This CDR3 is 15 amino acids long. This CDR3 reads CASSTSGTGGNEQYF. CDR3 nucleotides: TGTGCCAGCAGCACTTCAGGGACAGGGGGCAACGAGCAGTACTTC.

This chain uses TRBV5-1 with TRBJ1-2, with 7 nucleotides matching TRBD1. The CDR3 sequence is 15 residues long. V was pared by 0 bases and J by 4 bases, with 6 bases of the junction left unmatched. CDR1 is SGHRS, CDR2 YFSETQ, per germline. CDR3 bases: TGCGCCAGCAGCTTGGAGGGGGCTTTTAGCTATGGCTACACCTTC. Translated: CASSLEGAFSYGYTF.

This chain connects TRBV7-9 to TRBJ2-2, with D maybe TRBD1 (6 bases). V dropped 3 bases and J dropped 7 bases, with 12 bases sitting between them. Germline-derived CDR1 and CDR2 are SEHNR and FQNEAQ (reference sequence). The CDR3 has 14 amino acids. This CDR3 reads CASSLLQGSGELFF. Here the CDR3 DNA reads TGTGCCAGCAGCTTGCTCCAGGGGAGCGGGGAGCTGTTTTTT.

The rearrangement joins TRBV7-8 to TRBJ2-5, with D perhaps TRBD2 (7 bases). Germline CDR1 and CDR2: SGHVS and FQNEAQ. The CDR3 covers 15 residues. Trimming cost V 4 bases and J 1 base, with 13 bases left between them. The CDR3 reads CASSSPAGAQETQYF. The CDR3 DNA follows: TGTGCCAGCAGCTCACCTGCGGGGGCCCAAGAGACCCAGTACTTC.

CDR3 region: CSATLAWGTEAFF. DNA for the CDR3: TGCAGTGCTACCCTCGCTTGGGGTACTGAAGCTTTCTTT. This chain connects TRBV20-1 to TRBJ1-1; the D is unclear. V was pared by 4 bases and J by 5 bases, with 14 bases between. The CDR3 length is 13 residues. Germline lookup yields CDR1 DFQATT and CDR2 SNEGSKA (reference sequence).

V and J are TRBV29-1 and TRBJ2-3, with TRBD2 as a possible D gene (5 bases). In germline, CDR1 is SQVTM, CDR2 ANQGSEA. CDR3 length equals 13 residues. The ends were cut back, 7 bases at V and 2 bases at J, with 13 bases in the middle. The chain's CDR3 is CSEFSGATDTQYF. CDR3 nucleotides: TGCAGCGAGTTCAGCGGAGCCACAGATACGCAGTATTTT.

This sequence joins TRBV5-4 and TRBJ2-2; 9 positions match TRBD2. The CDR3 totals 15 residues. Trimming cost V 4 bases and J 6 bases; bases outside gene matches: 7. CDR1 is SGHNT and CDR2 is YYREEE in the germline V gene (reference sequence). The CDR3 sequence is CASSQGLASSGELFF. DNA of the CDR3: TGTGCCAGCAGCCAGGGACTAGCCTCTTCCGGGGAGCTGTTTTTT.

The genes are TRBV6-5 and TRBJ1-2; TRBD1 aligns across 7 bases. The CDR3 runs to 15 residues. J lost 4 bases, V lost 2 bases, and 7 bases had no gene match. Germline V gives CDR1 MNHEY, CDR2 SVGAGI. The DNA for the CDR3 is TGTGCCAGCAGTTACCGAGGGGGCGGAGGCTATGGCTACACCTTC. It yields the protein CASSYRGGGGYGYTF.

The J gene is TRBJ2-7, the V gene TRBV20-1; TRBD2 matches at 9 bases. After removal of 1 base from V and 5 bases from J, the junction contained 3 bases not matched to a gene. The CDR3 extends over 13 amino acids. CDR1 and CDR2 from the germline V gene are DFQATT and SNEGSKA (reference sequence). CDR3: CSARGLAENEQYF. CDR3 nucleotide sequence: TGCAGTGCTAGAGGACTAGCGGAGAACGAGCAGTACTTC.

This clonotype occurred a few times. The chain joins TRBV12-3 or TRBV12-4 to TRBJ2-6; no definite D call. The CDR3 is made up of 14 amino acids. The V end lost 5 bases, the J end lost 4 bases, and 9 bases lay between the germline ends. CDR3 in amino acids: CASSRTPGANVLTF. The CDR3 DNA reads as TGTGCCAGCAGTCGTACTCCGGGGGCCAACGTCCTGACTTTC.

This sequence joins TRBV7-3 and TRBJ2-7; D is ambiguous. Germline V lookup: CDR1 SGHTA, CDR2 FQGTGA. Between the trimmed V and J ends, which lost 2 bases and 5 bases, there was a span of 10 bases. The CDR3 totals 13 residues. The CDR3 sequence: CASSLLVTDEQYF. In DNA, the CDR3 is TGTGCCAGCAGCTTACTTGTCACCGACGAGCAGTACTTC.

The chain joins TRBV7-6 to TRBJ2-7; 10 nucleotides line up with TRBD2. Per germline, CDR1 SGHVS and CDR2 FNYEAQ. This CDR3 region has 16 residues. Trimming removed 6 bases from V and 3 bases from J; junction bases left unmatched: 11. The CDR3 spells CASSPGASGGIYEQYF. CDR3 nucleotide sequence: TGTGCCAGCAGTCCCGGTGCTAGCGGGGGCATCTACGAGCAGTACTTC.

This chain uses TRBV5-6 with TRBJ2-5; no clear D. TRBJ2-1 matches the DNA end more closely, so the J call is doubtful. The length of the CDR3 is 12 residues. Per the germline V gene, CDR1 is SGHDT and CDR2 is YYEEEE. The CDR3 sequence: CASSSYLLGQFF. CDR3 nucleotide sequence: TGTGCCAGCAGCTCATACTTGCTTGGACAGTTCTTC.

This clonotype appeared a few times. The chain links TRBV7-2 to TRBJ2-7, with TRBD2 identical over 7 bases. From germline, CDR1 is SGHTA and CDR2 FQGNSA. V lost 3 bases and J lost 3; bases outside the gene matches: 8. This CDR3 comprises 15 residues. Written as DNA, the CDR3 is TGTGCCAGCAGCTTTAGTGGTCTAGCGGTCTACGAGCAGTACTTC. This translates into CASSFSGLAVYEQYF.

This clonotype was recorded a few times. The chain is built from TRBV29-1 and TRBJ2-1, with a possible D match to TRBD2 (6 bases). The DNA matches TRBJ2-7 better at its end, which makes the J call doubtful. In germline, CDR1 is SQVTM, CDR2 ANQGSEA. CDR3 length: 15 amino acids. The CDR3 DNA sequence: TGCAGCGTTGAGGCTCTAGTGGGGGGAGCCTACGAGCAGTACTTC. Residues: CSVEALVGGAYEQYF.

The chain has TRBV9 and TRBJ1-2, with D hard to call. With 2 bases removed from V and 6 bases from J, the gap between germline ends came to 14 bases. The CDR3 consists of 14 residues. In germline, CDR1 is SGDLS, CDR2 YYNGEE. The DNA of the CDR3 is TGTGCCAGCAGCGTGTCCCTGATGAGGAATGGCTACACCTTC. This sequence encodes CASSVSLMRNGYTF.